This section outlines one TCR beta chain sequence together with its context. This sample was included in a study of shared clonotypes between healthy human individuals. Generated by immunoSEQ multiplex PCR, the TCRdb table keeps only in-frame clones and is missing some. Found here are about 2.3 million clones, 85% to 95% of them singletons; the top ten hold about 0.41%. The clonotype comes from a man in his late teens or twenties in good health. Some clones in this sample may be carry-over from other donors' samples. The sample consisted of naive CD4+ T cells from PBMCs. Subset described: CD45RA+ positively selected.

The CDR3 loop reads CSLARGSEDTQYF. The CDR3 coding sequence is TGCAGCCTAGCACGGGGGTCGGAAGATACGCAGTATTTT. V is TRBV29-1 and J is TRBJ2-3, with D perhaps TRBD2 (6 bases). The CDR3 runs 13 residues. The V end was cut by 8 bases, the J end by 5 bases, with 17 bases between. Germline CDR1 reads SQVTM; CDR2 reads ANQGSEA.